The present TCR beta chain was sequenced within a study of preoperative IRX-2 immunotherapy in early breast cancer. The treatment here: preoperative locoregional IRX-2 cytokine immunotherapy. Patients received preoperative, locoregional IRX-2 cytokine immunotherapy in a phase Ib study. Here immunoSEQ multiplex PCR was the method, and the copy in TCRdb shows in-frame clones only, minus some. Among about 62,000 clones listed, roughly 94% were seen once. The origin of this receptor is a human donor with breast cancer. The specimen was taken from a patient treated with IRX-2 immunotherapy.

The CDR3, as DNA: TGCGCCAGCAGCCAATGGAACAGGCAAACAACTAATGAAAAACTGTTTTTT. It is translated as CASSQWNRQTTNEKLFF. The chain joins TRBV4-3 to TRBJ1-4, with D possibly TRBD1 on 5 matching bases. There are 17 residues in the CDR3. V lost 2 bases and J 0 bases, leaving 13 bases between the germline ends. Per germline, CDR1 LGHNA and CDR2 YSLEER.